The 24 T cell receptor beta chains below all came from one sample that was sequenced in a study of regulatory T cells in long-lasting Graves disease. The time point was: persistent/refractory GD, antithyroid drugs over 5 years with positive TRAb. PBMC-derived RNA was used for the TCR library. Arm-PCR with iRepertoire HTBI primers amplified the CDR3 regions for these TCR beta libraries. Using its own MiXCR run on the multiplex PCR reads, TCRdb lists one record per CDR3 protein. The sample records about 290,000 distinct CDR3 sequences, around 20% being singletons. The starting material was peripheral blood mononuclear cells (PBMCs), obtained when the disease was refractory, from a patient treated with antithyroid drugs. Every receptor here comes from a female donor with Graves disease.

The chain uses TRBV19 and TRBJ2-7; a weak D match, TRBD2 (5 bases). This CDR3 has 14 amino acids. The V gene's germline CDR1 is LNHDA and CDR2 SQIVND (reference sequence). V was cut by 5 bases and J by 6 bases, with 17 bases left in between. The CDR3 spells CASSPKGDAVEQYF. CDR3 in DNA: TGTGCCAGTAGTCCCAAGGGAGATGCTGTCGAGCAGTACTTC.

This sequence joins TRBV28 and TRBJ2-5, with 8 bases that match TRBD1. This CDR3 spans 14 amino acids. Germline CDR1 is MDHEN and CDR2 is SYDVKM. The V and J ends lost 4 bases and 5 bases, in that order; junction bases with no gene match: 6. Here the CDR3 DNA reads TGTGCCAGCAGTTGGGCAGGGGGCTTTGAGACCCAGTACTTC. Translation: CASSWAGGFETQYF.

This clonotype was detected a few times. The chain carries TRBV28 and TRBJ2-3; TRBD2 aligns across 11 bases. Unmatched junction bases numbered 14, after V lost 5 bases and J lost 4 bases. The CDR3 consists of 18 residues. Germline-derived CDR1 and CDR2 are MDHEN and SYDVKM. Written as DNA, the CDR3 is TGTGCCAGCAGTCACCAACTAGCGGGAGCGGATAGGGCAGATACGCAGTATTTT. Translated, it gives CASSHQLAGADRADTQYF.

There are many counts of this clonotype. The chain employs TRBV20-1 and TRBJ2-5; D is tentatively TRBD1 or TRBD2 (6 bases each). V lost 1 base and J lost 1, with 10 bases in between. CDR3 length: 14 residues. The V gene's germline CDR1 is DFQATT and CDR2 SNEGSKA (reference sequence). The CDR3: CSARGGAAQETQYF. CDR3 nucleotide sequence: TGCAGTGCTAGAGGGGGGGCAGCCCAAGAGACCCAGTACTTC.

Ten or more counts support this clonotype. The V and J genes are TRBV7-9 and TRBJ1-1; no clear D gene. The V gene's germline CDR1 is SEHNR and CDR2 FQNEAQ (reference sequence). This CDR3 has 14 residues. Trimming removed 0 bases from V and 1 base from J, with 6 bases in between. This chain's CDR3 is CASSLAPENTEAFF. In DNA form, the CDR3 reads TGTGCCAGCAGCTTAGCCCCAGAGAACACTGAAGCTTTCTTT.

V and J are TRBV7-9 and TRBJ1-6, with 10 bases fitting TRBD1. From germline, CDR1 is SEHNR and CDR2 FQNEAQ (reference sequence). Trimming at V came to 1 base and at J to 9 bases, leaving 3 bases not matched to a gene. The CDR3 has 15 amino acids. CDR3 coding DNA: TGTGCCAGCAGCTTAGATGGGACAGGGGTTTCACCCCTCCACTTT. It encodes CASSLDGTGVSPLHF.

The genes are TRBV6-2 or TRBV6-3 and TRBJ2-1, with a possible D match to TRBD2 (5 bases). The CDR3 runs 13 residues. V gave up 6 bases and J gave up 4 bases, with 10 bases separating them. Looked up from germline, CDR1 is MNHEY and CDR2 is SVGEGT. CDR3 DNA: TGTGCCAGCAGACGAGCGGAGTACAATGAGCAGTTCTTC. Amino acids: CASRRAEYNEQFF.

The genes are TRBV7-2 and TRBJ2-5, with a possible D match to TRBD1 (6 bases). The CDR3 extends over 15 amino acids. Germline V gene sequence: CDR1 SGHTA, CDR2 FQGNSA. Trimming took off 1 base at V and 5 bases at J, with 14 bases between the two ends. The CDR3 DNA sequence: TGTGCCAGCAGCTTAGTATTTTCCAGGGGTGAGACCCAGTACTTC. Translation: CASSLVFSRGETQYF.

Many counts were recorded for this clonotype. Here the CDR3 DNA reads TGTGCCAGCAGTCTTCCACAGGGCCGGAAGGAAAAACTGTTTTTT. Its translation: CASSLPQGRKEKLFF. This chain links TRBV6-1 with TRBJ1-4, with D perhaps TRBD1 (6 bases). CDR3 size: 15 residues. CDR1 and CDR2 from the germline V gene are MNHNS and SASEGT. Deletions cut 5 bases from V and 8 bases from J, with 18 bases between.

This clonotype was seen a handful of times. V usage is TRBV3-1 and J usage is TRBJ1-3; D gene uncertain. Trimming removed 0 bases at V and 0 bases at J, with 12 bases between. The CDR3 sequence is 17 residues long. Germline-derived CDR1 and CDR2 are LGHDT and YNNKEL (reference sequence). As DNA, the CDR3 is TGTGCCAGCAGCCAAGATCATACACCCGGCTCTGGAAACACCATATATTTT. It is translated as CASSQDHTPGSGNTIYF. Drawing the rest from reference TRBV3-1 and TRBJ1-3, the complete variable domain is DTAVSQTPKYLVTQMGNDKSIKCEQNLGHDTMYWYKQDSKKFLKIMFSYNNKELIINETVPNRFSPKSPDKAHLNLHINSLELGDSAVYFCASSQDHTPGSGNTIYFGEGSWLTVV.

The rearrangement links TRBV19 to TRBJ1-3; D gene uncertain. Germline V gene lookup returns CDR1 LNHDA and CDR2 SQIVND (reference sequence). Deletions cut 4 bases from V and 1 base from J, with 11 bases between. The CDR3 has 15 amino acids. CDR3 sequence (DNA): TGTGCCAGTAGTAACGGCCGAAGGTCTGGAAACACCATATATTTT. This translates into CASSNGRRSGNTIYF.

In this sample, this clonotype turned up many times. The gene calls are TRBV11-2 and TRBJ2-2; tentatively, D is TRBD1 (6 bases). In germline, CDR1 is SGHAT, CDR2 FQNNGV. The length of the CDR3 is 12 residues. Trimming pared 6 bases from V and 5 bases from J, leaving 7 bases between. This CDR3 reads CASRDSTGELFF. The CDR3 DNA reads TGTGCCAGCAGGGACAGTACCGGGGAGCTGTTTTTT.

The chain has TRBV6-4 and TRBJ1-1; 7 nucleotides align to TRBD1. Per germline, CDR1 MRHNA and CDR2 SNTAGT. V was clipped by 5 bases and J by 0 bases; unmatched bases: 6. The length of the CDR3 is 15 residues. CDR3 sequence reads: CASSYVGGLNTEAFF. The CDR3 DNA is TGTGCCAGCAGTTACGTAGGGGGCCTGAACACTGAAGCTTTCTTT.

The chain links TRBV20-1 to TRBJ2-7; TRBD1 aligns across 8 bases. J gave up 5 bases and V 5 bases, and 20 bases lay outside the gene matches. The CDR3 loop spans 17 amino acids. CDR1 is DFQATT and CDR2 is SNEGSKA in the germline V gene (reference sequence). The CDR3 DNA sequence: TGCAGTGCTGCCAAAGGACAGGGCGATTTAATGATCAACGAGCAGTACTTC. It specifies CSAAKGQGDLMINEQYF.

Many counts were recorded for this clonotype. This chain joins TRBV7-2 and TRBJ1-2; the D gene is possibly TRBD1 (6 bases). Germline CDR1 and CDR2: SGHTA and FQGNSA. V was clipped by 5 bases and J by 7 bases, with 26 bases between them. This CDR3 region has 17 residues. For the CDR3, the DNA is TGTGCCAGCAGCCAGACTAGAGACAGGACCCCTAATGGTGGCTACACCTTC. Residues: CASSQTRDRTPNGGYTF.

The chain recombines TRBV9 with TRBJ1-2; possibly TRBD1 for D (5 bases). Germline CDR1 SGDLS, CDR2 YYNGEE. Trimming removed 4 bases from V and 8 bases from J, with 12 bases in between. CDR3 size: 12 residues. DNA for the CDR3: TGTGCCAGCAGCTCTGGGACCTTGGGCTACACCTTC. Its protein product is CASSSGTLGYTF.

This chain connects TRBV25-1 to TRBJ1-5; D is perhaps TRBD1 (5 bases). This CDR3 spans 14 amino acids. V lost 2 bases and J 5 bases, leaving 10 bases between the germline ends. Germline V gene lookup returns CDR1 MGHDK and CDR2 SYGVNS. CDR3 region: CASSEGAAYQPQHF. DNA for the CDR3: TGTGCCAGCAGTGAAGGGGCAGCCTATCAGCCCCAGCATTTT.

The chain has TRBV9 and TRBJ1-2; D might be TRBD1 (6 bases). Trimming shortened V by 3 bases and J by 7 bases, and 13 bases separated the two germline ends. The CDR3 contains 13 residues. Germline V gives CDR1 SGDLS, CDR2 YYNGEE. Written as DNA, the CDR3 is TGTGCCAGCAGCGACGAGGGGGAAATTGGCTACACCTTC. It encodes CASSDEGEIGYTF.

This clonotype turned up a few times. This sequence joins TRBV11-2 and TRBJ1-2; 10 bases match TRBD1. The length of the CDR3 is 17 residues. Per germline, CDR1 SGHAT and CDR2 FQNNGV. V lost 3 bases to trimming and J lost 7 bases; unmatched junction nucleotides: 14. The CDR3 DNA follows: TGTGCCAGCAGCTTGTCTAGCGGGACAGGGGATGAGAGTGGCTACACCTTC. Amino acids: CASSLSSGTGDESGYTF.

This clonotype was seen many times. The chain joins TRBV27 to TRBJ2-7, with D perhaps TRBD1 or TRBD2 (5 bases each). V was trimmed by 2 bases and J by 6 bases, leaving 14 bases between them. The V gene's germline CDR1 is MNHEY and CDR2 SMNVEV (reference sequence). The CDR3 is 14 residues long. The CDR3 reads CASSLAFGGSEQYF. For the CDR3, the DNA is TGTGCCAGCAGTTTAGCTTTTGGGGGTAGCGAGCAGTACTTC.

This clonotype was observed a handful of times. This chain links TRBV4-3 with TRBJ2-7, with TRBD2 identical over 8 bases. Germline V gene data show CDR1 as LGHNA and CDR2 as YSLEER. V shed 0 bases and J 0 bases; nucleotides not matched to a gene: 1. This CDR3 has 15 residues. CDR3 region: CASSQEAGGSYEQYF. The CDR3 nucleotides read TGCGCCAGCAGCCAAGAGGCGGGGGGCTCCTACGAGCAGTACTTC.

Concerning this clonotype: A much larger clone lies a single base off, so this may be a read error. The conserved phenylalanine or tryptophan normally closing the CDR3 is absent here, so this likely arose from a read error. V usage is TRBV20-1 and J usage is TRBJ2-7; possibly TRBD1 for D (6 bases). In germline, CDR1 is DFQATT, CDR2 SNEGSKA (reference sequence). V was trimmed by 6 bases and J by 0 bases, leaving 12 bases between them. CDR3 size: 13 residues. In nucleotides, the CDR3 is TGCAGTGCAGAAAGGGACAACTCCTACGAGCAGTACCTC. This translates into CSAERDNSYEQYL.

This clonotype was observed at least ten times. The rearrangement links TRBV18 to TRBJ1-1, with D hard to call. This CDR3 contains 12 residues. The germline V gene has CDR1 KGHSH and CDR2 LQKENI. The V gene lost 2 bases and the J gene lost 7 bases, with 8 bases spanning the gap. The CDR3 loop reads CASSPSVGEAFF. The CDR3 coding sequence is TGTGCCAGCTCACCATCAGTCGGTGAAGCTTTCTTT.

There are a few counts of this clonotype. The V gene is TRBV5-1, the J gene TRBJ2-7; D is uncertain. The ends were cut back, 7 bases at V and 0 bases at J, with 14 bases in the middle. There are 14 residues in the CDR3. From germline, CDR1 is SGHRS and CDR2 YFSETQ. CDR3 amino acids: CASGPRRGSYEQYF. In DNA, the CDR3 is TGCGCCAGCGGTCCCAGGCGTGGCTCCTACGAGCAGTACTTC.